This TCR beta chain is drawn from a study of long-term antiretroviral therapy in people with HIV. V shed 3 bases and J shed 3 bases, with 8 bases lying between them. Germline V gene sequence: CDR1 MNHNY, CDR2 SVGAGI (reference sequence). This CDR3 region has 13 residues. Assay version v3.0 of immunoSEQ was used, and it was run at survey level. Using immunoSEQ multiplex PCR, the repertoire was profiled, and TCRdb retains in-frame clones only, with some absent. The table has 35,000 to 50,000 clones, about 89% seen once. On this clone itself: The antigen is undetermined.

Study-level results: ART-treated samples gained diversity yet remained below transplant donor controls.

This sequence joins TRBV6-6 and TRBJ1-1, with D hard to call. The sample consisted of unsorted PBMCs, taken 0.1 years before starting antiretroviral therapy. This TCR was recovered from a woman aged 50 to 60 with HIV. CDR3 in amino acids: CASSYSGYTEAFF. CDR3 bases: TGTGCCAGCAGTTATTCGGGGTACACTGAAGCTTTCTTT.